This T cell receptor beta chain was found in a study of cytomegalovirus exposure and HLA in healthy donors. Whole-study results and caveats: A classifier reportedly called cytomegalovirus status with high sensitivity and specificity.

The V gene end was trimmed by 5 bases and the J gene end by 3 bases; junction bases not matched to a gene: 10. The V gene's germline CDR1 is GTSNPN and CDR2 SVGIG (reference sequence). The CDR3 has 15 amino acids. Turning to this clone: What it binds is unknown.

Using immunoSEQ multiplex PCR, the repertoire was profiled, and TCRdb retains in-frame clones only, with some absent. The table records about 140,000 clones, approximately 87% of them present only once. Sequenced input: PBMCs. The TCR comes from a man aged 18 to 35 in good health and CMV-seronegative. The J gene is TRBJ2-4, the V gene TRBV30, with 7 bases identical to TRBD1. CDR3 sequence reads: CAWGRDSGGKNIQYF. DNA of the CDR3: TGTGCCTGGGGAAGGGACAGCGGAGGCAAAAACATTCAGTACTTC.